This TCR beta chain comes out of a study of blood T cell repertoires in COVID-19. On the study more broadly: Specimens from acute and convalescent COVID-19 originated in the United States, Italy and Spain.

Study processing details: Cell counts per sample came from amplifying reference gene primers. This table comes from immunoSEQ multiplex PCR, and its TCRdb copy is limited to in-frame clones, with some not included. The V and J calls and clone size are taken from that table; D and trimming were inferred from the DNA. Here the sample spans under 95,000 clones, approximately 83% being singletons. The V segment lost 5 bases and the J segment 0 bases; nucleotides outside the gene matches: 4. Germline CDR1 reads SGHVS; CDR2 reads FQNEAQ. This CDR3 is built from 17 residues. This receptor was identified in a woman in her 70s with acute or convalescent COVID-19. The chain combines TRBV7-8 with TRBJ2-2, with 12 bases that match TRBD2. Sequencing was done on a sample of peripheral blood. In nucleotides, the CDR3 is TGTGCCAGCAGCCCACGGACTAGCGGGGCGAACACCGGGGAGCTGTTTTTT. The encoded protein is CASSPRTSGANTGELFF.